These 20 T cell receptor beta chains share one sample of origin, sequenced in a study of shared clonotypes between healthy human individuals. CD45RO-negative, CCR7-selected cells formed the naive CD8 fraction, which excluded terminally differentiated effector memory CD45RA+ cells. Here immunoSEQ multiplex PCR was the method, and the copy in TCRdb shows in-frame clones only, minus some. In the table there are about 2 million clones, about 95% of which are singletons. Source material: naive CD8+ T cells sorted from blood. All receptors derive from a man between 18 and 35 years old in good health.

The chain is built from TRBV18 and TRBJ2-3, with D tentatively TRBD1 or TRBD2 (5 bases each). With 5 bases removed from V and 0 bases from J, the gap between germline ends came to 6 bases. The CDR3 has 13 amino acids. The V gene's germline CDR1 is KGHSH and CDR2 LQKENI. The CDR3 protein is CASSGGSTDTQYF. The DNA for the CDR3 is TGTGCCAGCTCAGGGGGAAGCACAGATACGCAGTATTTT.

The chain links TRBV27 to TRBJ2-1; 10 bases fit TRBD1. V trimming: 8 bases; J trimming: 5 bases; junction bases outside the gene matches: 12. The germline CDR1 and CDR2 sequences are MNHEY and SMNVEV (reference sequence). The CDR3 spans 16 residues. CDR3 in DNA: TGTGCCAGCGCAAGCCCGGGACAGGGGACCGACAATGAGCAGTTCTTC. It encodes CASASPGQGTDNEQFF.

A note on this clone: The sample holds other DNA sequences that translate to the same CDR3. The chain uses TRBV11-3 and TRBJ2-3; no clear D. CDR3 length: 13 residues. From germline, CDR1 is SGHNT and CDR2 YENEEA. V lost 0 bases to trimming and J lost 1 base, with 2 bases between them. The CDR3 DNA sequence: TGTGCCAGCAGCTTAGACGGCACAGATACGCAGTATTTT. Protein sequence: CASSLDGTDTQYF.

This chain connects TRBV14 to TRBJ2-5, with 8 bases identical to TRBD1. V dropped 1 base and J dropped 5; count of bases not matched to a gene: 9. Per the germline V gene, CDR1 is SGHDN and CDR2 is FVKESK. This CDR3 contains 16 residues. CDR3 protein: CASSQVYQGAYETQYF. The CDR3 region has the DNA TGTGCCAGCAGCCAAGTTTACCAGGGGGCTTATGAGACCCAGTACTTC.

CDR3 amino acids: CASSVEDLSTDTQYF. The CDR3 bases are TGTGCCAGCAGCGTGGAGGACTTAAGCACAGATACGCAGTATTTT. The rearrangement joins TRBV9 to TRBJ2-3; tentative D call: TRBD2 (5 bases). CDR3 length: 15 amino acids. Germline lookup yields CDR1 SGDLS and CDR2 YYNGEE. V gave up 2 bases and J gave up 0 bases, with 10 bases separating them.

CDR3 region: CASSLAQGLKRGYTF. The CDR3, as DNA: TGCGCCAGCAGCTTGGCTCAGGGTCTAAAGCGTGGCTACACCTTC. The rearrangement joins TRBV5-1 to TRBJ1-2; D is possibly TRBD1 (5 bases). CDR1 is SGHRS, CDR2 YFSETQ, per germline. V was trimmed by 0 bases and J by 7 bases, leaving 16 bases between them. The CDR3 spans 15 residues.

The rearrangement links TRBV4-3 to TRBJ2-1; TRBD2 matches 7 bases. This CDR3 is built from 15 residues. V lost 3 bases and J lost 2; bases outside the gene matches: 4. Per the germline V gene, CDR1 is LGHNA and CDR2 is YSLEER. Here the CDR3 reads CASSQESGTYNEQFF. The DNA of the CDR3 is TGCGCCAGCAGCCAGGAAAGCGGGACCTACAATGAGCAGTTCTTC.

This chain joins TRBV7-8 and TRBJ1-2; TRBD1 is a possible D gene (5 bases). V was pared by 1 base and J by 8 bases, with 14 bases between. The CDR3 sequence is 14 residues long. Germline V gene data show CDR1 as SGHVS and CDR2 as FQNEAQ. The CDR3 sequence: CASSLGPTRDGYTF. DNA of the CDR3: TGTGCCAGCAGCTTAGGACCGACACGGGACGGCTACACCTTC. Full variable domain (outside the CDR3, taken from reference TRBV7-8 and TRBJ1-2): GAGVSQSPRYKVAKRGQDVALRCDPISGHVSLFWYQQALGQGPEFLTYFQNEAQLDKSGLPSDRFFAERPEGSVSTLKIQRTQQEDSAVYLCASSLGPTRDGYTFGSGTRLTVV.

The chain employs TRBV4-1 and TRBJ1-3; D gene ambiguous. Germline V gene sequence: CDR1 MGHRA, CDR2 YSYEKL. CDR3 length: 12 residues. Trimming removed 0 bases at V and 8 bases at J, with 5 bases between. CDR3 in DNA: TGCGCCAGCAGCCAAGATACGTACACCATATATTTT. Protein product: CASSQDTYTIYF.

The chain recombines TRBV18 with TRBJ2-5; possibly TRBD1 for D (6 bases). Germline V gene data show CDR1 as KGHSH and CDR2 as LQKENI. The ends were cut back, 2 bases at V and 0 bases at J, with 16 bases in the middle. The CDR3 runs to 17 residues. The CDR3 DNA is TGTGCCAGCTCACCAAACCGACAGGCCGTATACCAAGAGACCCAGTACTTC. It encodes CASSPNRQAVYQETQYF. The full variable domain, rest sourced from reference TRBV18 and TRBJ2-5, is NAGVMQNPRHLVRRRGQEARLRCSPMKGHSHVYWYRQLPEEGLKFMVYLQKENIIDESGMPKERFSAEFPKEGPSILRIQQVVRGDSAAYFCASSPNRQAVYQETQYFGPGTRLLVL.

Comments on this clone: Other DNA sequences in the same sample also yield this CDR3. The V gene is TRBV6-5, the J gene TRBJ1-1; 8 nucleotides align to TRBD1. Looked up from germline, CDR1 is MNHEY and CDR2 is SVGAGI. Trimming took 2 bases from V and 5 from J; bases not matched to a gene: 4. This CDR3 spans 14 amino acids. The DNA of the CDR3 is TGTGCCAGCAGTTACGGACAGGGAAGGACTGAAGCTTTCTTT. Protein sequence: CASSYGQGRTEAFF.

The chain is built from TRBV28 and TRBJ2-2; 7 bases fit TRBD1. Germline assignment: CDR1 MDHEN and CDR2 SYDVKM. The CDR3 covers 16 residues. The V segment lost 3 bases and the J segment 3 bases; nucleotides outside the gene matches: 7. The CDR3 protein is CASSFPQGVYTGELFF. The CDR3, as DNA: TGTGCCAGCAGTTTCCCGCAGGGGGTTTACACCGGGGAGCTGTTTTTT.

The chain is built from TRBV28 and TRBJ2-1; 8 positions agree with TRBD1. This CDR3 region has 15 residues. Germline V CDR1 and CDR2: MDHEN, SYDVKM. V gave up 3 bases and J gave up 2 bases; unmatched junction bases: 3. CDR3 bases: TGTGCCAGCAGTTTTAAGACAGGGGCCTACAATGAGCAGTTCTTC. It yields the protein CASSFKTGAYNEQFF.

The rearrangement joins TRBV2 to TRBJ2-7; D may be TRBD2 (7 bases). Germline V gives CDR1 SNHLY, CDR2 FYNNEI. Trimming left V 3 bases short and J 0 bases short, with 18 bases between. The CDR3 extends over 17 amino acids. CDR3 sequence reads: CASSEAWLAGASYEQYF. The CDR3 DNA sequence: TGTGCCAGCAGTGAGGCCTGGCTGGCGGGGGCCTCCTACGAGCAGTACTTC.

The rearrangement links TRBV7-9 to TRBJ2-5; 7 bases agree with TRBD1. The CDR3 spans 15 residues. Losses at the gene ends were 5 bases for V and 0 bases for J; bases not matched to a gene: 6. Germline V lookup: CDR1 SEHNR, CDR2 FQNEAQ (reference sequence). CDR3 coding DNA: TGTGCCAGCAGCCTATTAGGACAGGACCAAGAGACCCAGTACTTC. Translated, it gives CASSLLGQDQETQYF.

This clone was picked up one time. Mismatch with germline at one junction end may stem from a read error. The chain is built from TRBV29-1 and TRBJ2-7, with 7 bases lining up with TRBD1. The CDR3 totals 11 residues. CDR1 SQVTM and CDR2 ANQGSEA come from the germline V gene. CDR3 DNA: TGCAGCGTTGAATTAGGGGGCGCAGGGCTCTTC. This sequence encodes CSVELGGAGLF.

Concerning this clone: At the DNA level, this CDR3 is encoded by other sequences in the same sample as well. V usage is TRBV27 and J usage is TRBJ2-3, with TRBD2 matching over 12 bases. The J segment lost 3 bases and the V segment lost 4 bases, leaving 2 bases of the junction unmatched. The CDR3 consists of 15 residues. Germline values: CDR1 MNHEY, CDR2 SMNVEV (reference sequence). The DNA for the CDR3 is TGTGCCAGCAGTTCGACTAGCGGGGGTACAGATACGCAGTATTTT. Protein sequence: CASSSTSGGTDTQYF.

The chain links TRBV10-3 to TRBJ2-3; 9 positions match TRBD2. V lost 8 bases, J lost 2 bases, and 5 bases stayed unmatched. CDR3 length: 14 residues. From germline, CDR1 is ENHRY and CDR2 SYGVKD. Written as DNA, the CDR3 is TGTGCCATCGCCCGACTAGCGGACACAGATACGCAGTATTTT. It encodes CAIARLADTDTQYF.

The rearrangement joins TRBV27 to TRBJ2-1; no clear D. V was shortened by 2 bases and J by 10 bases, with 12 bases between the two germline ends. This CDR3 comprises 13 residues. Per the germline V gene, CDR1 is MNHEY and CDR2 is SMNVEV (reference sequence). In nucleotides, the CDR3 is TGTGCCAGCAGTTTAGGACCGGCTTGGGAGCAGTTCTTC. Translation: CASSLGPAWEQFF.

This clone was detected only once. Other DNA sequences in this sample translate to the same CDR3. The chain joins TRBV5-4 to TRBJ2-7; 7 bases agree with TRBD1. This CDR3 has 14 residues. V gave up 4 bases and J gave up 4 bases; unmatched junction bases: 8. Germline lookup yields CDR1 SGHNT and CDR2 YYREEE (reference sequence). The CDR3 spells CASSLRDSPYEQYF. The DNA of the CDR3 is TGTGCCAGCAGCCTCCGGGACAGCCCTTACGAGCAGTACTTC.